A selection of T cell receptor beta chains follows, all from one sample in a study of cytomegalovirus exposure and HLA in healthy donors. Generated by immunoSEQ multiplex PCR, the TCRdb table keeps only in-frame clones and is missing some. The sample records about 120,000 clones, roughly 80% being singletons. Sequenced input: PBMCs. The receptors originated from a female donor in good health and CMV-seronegative. The CDR3 runs from the conserved cysteine through the conserved F or W.

j_gene,v_gene,CDR3aa
TRBJ1-6,TRBV11-2,CASSQTGYHSPLHF
TRBJ1-4,TRBV29-1,CSVETRQATNEKLFF
TRBJ1-1,TRBV5-4,CASSPVGQAAFF
TRBJ1-6,TRBV18,CASSPLGLRGNSPLHF
TRBJ2-7,TRBV5-4,CASSPKLEGAYEQYF
TRBJ1-1,TRBV4-3,CASSRKLNTEAFF
TRBJ2-7,TRBV18,CASSRTGGYEQYF
TRBJ2-2,TRBV12-1,CAGQWAVGAGELFF
TRBJ1-1,TRBV6-5,CASSSGQGGVAEAFF
TRBJ1-4,TRBV18,CASSPLDSTRATNEKLFF
TRBJ1-6,TRBV10-2,CASSESVGQGANNSPLHF
TRBJ2-7,TRBV6-1,CASTRARGRDEQYF
TRBJ2-7,TRBV6-6,CAGGGRENYEQYF
TRBJ2-5,TRBV19,CASSIQGGETQYF
TRBJ2-1,TRBV7-2,CASSSGGAGASYNEQFF
TRBJ1-2,TRBV11-2,CASSLDQGTYGYTF
TRBJ2-7,TRBV27,CASSEKFGQGSYEQYF
TRBJ1-2,TRBV5-4,CASSLSPGTNYGYTF